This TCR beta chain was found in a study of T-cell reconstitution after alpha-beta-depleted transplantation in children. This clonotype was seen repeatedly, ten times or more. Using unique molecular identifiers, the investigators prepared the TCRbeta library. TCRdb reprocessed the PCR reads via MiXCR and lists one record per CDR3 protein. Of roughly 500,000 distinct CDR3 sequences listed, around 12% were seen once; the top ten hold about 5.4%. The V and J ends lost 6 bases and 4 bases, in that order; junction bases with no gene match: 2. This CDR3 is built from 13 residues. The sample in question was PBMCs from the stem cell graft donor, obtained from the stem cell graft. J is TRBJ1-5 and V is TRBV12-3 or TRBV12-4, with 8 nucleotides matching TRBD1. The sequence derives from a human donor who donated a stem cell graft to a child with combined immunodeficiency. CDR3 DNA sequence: TGTGCCAGCAGATACAGGGGGAATCAGCCCCAGCATTTT. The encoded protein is CASRYRGNQPQHF.